This TCR beta chain was sequenced for a study of blood T cell repertoires in COVID-19. Looking at the study overall: COVID-19 samples, acute and convalescent, were from the United States, Italy and Spain.

Using immunoSEQ multiplex PCR, the repertoire was profiled, and TCRdb retains in-frame clones only, with some absent. The sample yields over 85,000 clones, roughly four fifths seen once. The germline CDR1 and CDR2 sequences are MNHEY and SVGAGI. J gave up 0 bases and V 6 bases, and 4 bases lay outside the gene matches. The CDR3 contains 14 residues. This chain connects TRBV6-5 to TRBJ1-1, with 7 bases matching TRBD1. The sequence was collected from an older woman with acute or convalescent COVID-19. The sequenced sample consisted of peripheral blood. The CDR3 DNA reads as TGTGCCAGCAGCTCGGACAGGATGAACACTGAAGCTTTCTTT. Protein sequence: CASSSDRMNTEAFF.